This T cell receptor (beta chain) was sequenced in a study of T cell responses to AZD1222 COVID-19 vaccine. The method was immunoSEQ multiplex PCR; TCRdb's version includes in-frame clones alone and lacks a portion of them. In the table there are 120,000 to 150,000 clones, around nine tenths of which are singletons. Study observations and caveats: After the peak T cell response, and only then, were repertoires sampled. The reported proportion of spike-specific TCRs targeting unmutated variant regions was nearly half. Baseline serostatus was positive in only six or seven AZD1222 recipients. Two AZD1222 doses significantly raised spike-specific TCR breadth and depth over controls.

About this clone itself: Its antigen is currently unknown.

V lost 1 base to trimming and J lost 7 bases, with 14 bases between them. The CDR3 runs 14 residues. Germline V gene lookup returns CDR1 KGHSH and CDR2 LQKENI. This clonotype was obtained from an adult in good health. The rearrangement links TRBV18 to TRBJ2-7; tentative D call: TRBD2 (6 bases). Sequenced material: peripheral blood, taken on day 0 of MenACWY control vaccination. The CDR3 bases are TGTGCCAGCTCACCACGGCGGGACTCGGGTGAGCAGTACTTC. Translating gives CASSPRRDSGEQYF.